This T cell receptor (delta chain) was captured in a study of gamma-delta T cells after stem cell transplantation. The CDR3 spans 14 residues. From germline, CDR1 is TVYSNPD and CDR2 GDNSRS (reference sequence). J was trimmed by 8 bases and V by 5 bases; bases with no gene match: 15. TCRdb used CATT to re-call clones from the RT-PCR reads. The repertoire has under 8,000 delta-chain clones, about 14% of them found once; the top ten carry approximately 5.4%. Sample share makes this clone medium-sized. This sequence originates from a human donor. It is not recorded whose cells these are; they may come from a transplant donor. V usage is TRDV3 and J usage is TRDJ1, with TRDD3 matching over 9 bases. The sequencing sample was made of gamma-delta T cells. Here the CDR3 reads CALLGGDTALKLIF. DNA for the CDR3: TGTGCCCTCCTCGGGGGGGATACAGCTCTGAAACTCATCTTT.